The source of this TCR beta chain is a study of shared clonotypes between healthy human individuals. V was pared by 4 bases and J by 0 bases, with 7 bases of the junction left unmatched. The CDR3 length is 16 residues. Looked up from germline, CDR1 is SEHNR and CDR2 is FQNEAQ (reference sequence). The assay was immunoSEQ multiplex PCR, and TCRdb's table has in-frame clones only and misses some. Of hundreds of thousands of clones listed, 74% were seen once; the top ten hold under 2%. This chain links TRBV7-9 with TRBJ2-5; 8 bases fit TRBD1. This clonotype originated in a young woman in good health. The specimen sequenced was memory CD4+ T cells sorted from blood. As for subset: CD45RA-negative fraction. DNA of the CDR3: TGTGCCAGCAGCTCTGGGACAGGCTGGTACCAAGAGACCCAGTACTTC. Its translation is CASSSGTGWYQETQYF.